This T cell receptor (beta chain) was documented in a study of persistence of HIV-infected CD4 T cells. Turning to this clone: No antigen is known for it.

This was the immunoSEQ version 4 assay in survey mode. The protocol was immunoSEQ multiplex PCR, while the TCRdb copy is restricted to in-frame clones and leaves out a portion. Of tens of thousands of clones detected, about 87% appear once; the ten largest clones hold 0.45% to 0.5%. V lost 1 base, J lost 4 bases, and 13 bases lay in between. The germline V gene has CDR1 GTSNPN and CDR2 SVGIG (reference sequence). The CDR3 totals 14 residues. Nonspecific anti-CD3/anti-CD28 bead stimulation represents the broad CD4+ T cell repertoire. Sorting selected CD4+ T cells upregulating both CD40 ligand and CD69. Notes on the study in general: Compared with CD3/CD28-stimulated cells, CMV- and Gag-responding cells showed lower TCRbeta richness.

The TCR comes from an adult woman with HIV who was CMV-seropositive. The V and J genes are TRBV30 and TRBJ1-2, with D unresolved. Sequenced material: CD4+ T cells sorted from PBMCs after roughly 18-hour stimulation, taken from a patient who received antiretroviral therapy. In DNA form, the CDR3 reads TGTGCCTGGAGTGGCGGACGGAGCCCCTATGGCTACACCTTC. The encoded protein is CAWSGGRSPYGYTF.